This T cell receptor (beta chain) was observed in a study of T cell repertoires in aging, cancer and after chemotherapy. Across the study: Paired samples before and after chemotherapy came from chronic lymphocytic leukemia patients on fludarabine- or bendamustine-based regimens.

Rearranged V-D-J TRB sequences were amplified with a mixed TRB-A/B primer pool. TCRdb independently ran MiXCR on the multiplex PCR reads; one entry per CDR3 protein. The table has 600 to 700 distinct CDR3 sequences, roughly 30% seen once. The template was genomic DNA from peripheral blood, not RNA. The CDR3 runs 15 residues. V lost 6 bases to trimming and J lost 0 bases, with 14 bases between them. Germline V gene lookup returns CDR1 MNHNS and CDR2 SASEGT. The chain recombines TRBV6-1 with TRBJ1-2, with D perhaps TRBD1 (6 bases). The receptor's source is a human donor with a blood cancer. The sequencing input was blood. In DNA form, the CDR3 reads TGTGCCAGCAGGTTGACAGGAGGAGCTAACTATGGCTACACCTTC. As protein: CASRLTGGANYGYTF.